These 11 T cell receptor beta chains were sequenced from one sample in a study of CD8 T cells in ankylosing spondylitis. TCRdb re-called the 5' RACE reads through MiXCR, storing one row per CDR3 protein. The repertoire holds some 840,000 distinct CDR3 sequences, with about 11% as singletons. Their recognized antigens are unknown. Findings and limits, study-wide: Ankylosing spondylitis blood appeared to be characterized by a TCR beta motif of several highly homologous variants.

The sequencing input was blood, either unsorted or a sorted T cell fraction (not recorded which). These receptors came from a male donor with ankylosing spondylitis.

This clonotype was counted ten times or more. V gene TRBV24-1 combines with J gene TRBJ1-4; D call uncertain. Germline V gene lookup returns CDR1 KGHDR and CDR2 SFDVKD. There are 12 residues in the CDR3. Trimming left V 3 bases short and J 6 bases short, with 4 bases between. The DNA of the CDR3 is TGTGCCACCAGTGATAGTGATGAAAAACTGTTTTTT. Translated, it gives CATSDSDEKLFF.

The rearrangement links TRBV5-1 to TRBJ2-7; D may be TRBD1 or TRBD2 (6 bases each). Germline lookup yields CDR1 SGHRS and CDR2 YFSETQ. The CDR3 has 13 residues. V lost 7 bases and J lost 4, with 15 bases in between. CDR3 amino acids: CASQVGGGYEQYF. The CDR3 nucleotides read TGCGCCAGCCAGGTTGGAGGGGGGTACGAGCAGTACTTC.

This clonotype showed up just a few times. The rearrangement uses TRBV20-1 and TRBJ1-6, with 7 bases matching TRBD1. CDR3 length equals 16 residues. The trim removed 3 bases at V and 6 bases at J, leaving 11 bases unmatched. Germline-derived CDR1 and CDR2 are DFQATT and SNEGSKA (reference sequence). CDR3 nucleotide sequence: TGCAGTGCTAGTATCGGTCACTACAGGGGTAATTCACCCCTCCACTTT. It translates to CSASIGHYRGNSPLHF.

J is TRBJ1-2 and V is TRBV10-3; tentative D call: TRBD1 (6 bases). CDR1 and CDR2 (germline): ENHRY, SYGVKD. The V end lost 3 bases, the J end lost 2 bases, and 13 bases lay between the germline ends. The CDR3 is 15 amino acids. The CDR3 loop is CAISDPTGANYGYTF. The CDR3 DNA reads as TGTGCCATCAGTGACCCGACAGGCGCGAACTATGGCTACACCTTC.

The CDR3 loop reads CASNPSYNSPLHF. For the CDR3, the DNA is TGTGCCAGCAACCCCTCCTATAATTCACCCCTCCACTTT. The V call is TRBV3-1, the J call TRBJ1-6; unclear D gene. This CDR3 comprises 13 residues. From germline, CDR1 is LGHDT and CDR2 YNNKEL (reference sequence). V lost 7 bases and J 0 bases, leaving 4 bases between the germline ends.

This clonotype was seen a few times. In nucleotides, the CDR3 is TGTGCCAGCAGCCAAGCCGGACAGGGTTCCTATGAGCAGTTCTTC. It translates to CASSQAGQGSYEQFF. V is TRBV4-2 and J is TRBJ2-1; 8 bases line up with TRBD1. Germline CDR1 is LGHNA and CDR2 is YNFKEQ. CDR3 length: 15 residues. The trim removed 1 base at V and 8 bases at J, leaving 7 bases unmatched.

The DNA of the CDR3 is TGCAGTGCTAGAGAACGAAGGGGGCTGAACACTGAAGCTTTCTTT. It specifies CSARERRGLNTEAFF. V is TRBV20-1 and J is TRBJ1-1; 7 positions match TRBD1. Germline assignment: CDR1 DFQATT and CDR2 SNEGSKA (reference sequence). The CDR3 is made up of 15 amino acids. The V segment lost 0 bases and the J segment 0 bases; nucleotides outside the gene matches: 4.

This chain joins TRBV5-1 and TRBJ2-1; D might be TRBD2 (6 bases). The CDR3 contains 13 residues. V was shortened by 7 bases and J by 5 bases, with 13 bases between the two germline ends. CDR1 SGHRS and CDR2 YFSETQ come from the germline V gene. The CDR3 bases are TGCGCCAGCCGTCGGAGGGGAGACAATGAGCAGTTCTTC. It specifies CASRRRGDNEQFF.

CDR3 region: CASSQVAGFGQFF. The CDR3 DNA follows: TGTGCCAGCAGCCAAGTAGCGGGATTTGGGCAGTTCTTC. The chain carries TRBV14 and TRBJ2-1; 8 bases line up with TRBD2. Trimming cost V 1 base and J 12 bases; bases outside gene matches: 5. The CDR3 length is 13 residues. Germline CDR1 is SGHDN and CDR2 is FVKESK.

The V gene is TRBV7-2, the J gene TRBJ2-1, with 15 positions matching TRBD2. CDR1 and CDR2 from the germline V gene are SGHTA and FQGNSA. V lost 8 bases to trimming and J lost 9 bases; unmatched junction nucleotides: 5. The CDR3 has 14 amino acids. The CDR3 bases are TGTGCCAGCGTACTGGGACTAGCGGGGGGTGAGCAGTTCTTC. It specifies CASVLGLAGGEQFF. Combining the CDR3 with reference TRBV7-2 and TRBJ2-1 gives the whole variable domain GAGVSQSPSNKVTEKGKDVELRCDPISGHTALYWYRQSLGQGLEFLIYFQGNSAPDKSGLPSDRFSAERTGGSVSTLTIQRTQQEDSAVYLCASVLGLAGGEQFFGPGTRLTVL.

This chain uses TRBV7-9 with TRBJ2-5; TRBD1 matches 8 bases. The CDR3 totals 15 residues. V was pared by 7 bases and J by 5 bases, with 12 bases of the junction left unmatched. Germline loops: CDR1 SEHNR, CDR2 FQNEAQ (reference sequence). The CDR3 is CASTGQGDSVETQYF. The CDR3 DNA reads TGTGCCAGCACCGGACAGGGTGATTCTGTGGAGACCCAGTACTTC. The entire variable domain, with the rest obtained from reference TRBV7-9 and TRBJ2-5, is as follows: DTGVSQNPRHKITKRGQNVTFRCDPISEHNRLYWYRQTLGQGPEFLTYFQNEAQLEKSRLLSDRFSAERPKGSFSTLEIQRTEQGDSAMYLCASTGQGDSVETQYFGPGTRLLVL.